Sequencing of this TCR beta chain was carried out in a study of OX40 agonist ivuxolimab in advanced cancers. Clones were sequenced by immunoSEQ multiplex PCR, and TCRdb holds only the in-frame ones, with some missing. The data show tens of thousands of clones, 88% seen once. For this clone: Antigen: not known.

The study, taken as a whole, reports: Researchers report that CD8+ T cells had, on average, more expanded clones than CD4+.

The germline V gene has CDR1 WSHSY and CDR2 SAAADI. This CDR3 is built from 13 residues. J was trimmed by 8 bases and V by 6 bases; bases with no gene match: 9. This sequence joins TRBV10-2 and TRBJ1-2; 7 bases map to TRBD1. The sample consisted of CD4+ or CD8+ T cells sorted from blood, taken in a trial of the OX40 agonist ivuxolimab. The source of this sequence is an adult with an advanced solid tumor such as melanoma, head and neck, liver or kidney cancer. Here the CDR3 reads CASREDRVEGYTF. DNA for the CDR3: TGCGCCAGCAGGGAAGACAGGGTGGAAGGCTACACCTTC.